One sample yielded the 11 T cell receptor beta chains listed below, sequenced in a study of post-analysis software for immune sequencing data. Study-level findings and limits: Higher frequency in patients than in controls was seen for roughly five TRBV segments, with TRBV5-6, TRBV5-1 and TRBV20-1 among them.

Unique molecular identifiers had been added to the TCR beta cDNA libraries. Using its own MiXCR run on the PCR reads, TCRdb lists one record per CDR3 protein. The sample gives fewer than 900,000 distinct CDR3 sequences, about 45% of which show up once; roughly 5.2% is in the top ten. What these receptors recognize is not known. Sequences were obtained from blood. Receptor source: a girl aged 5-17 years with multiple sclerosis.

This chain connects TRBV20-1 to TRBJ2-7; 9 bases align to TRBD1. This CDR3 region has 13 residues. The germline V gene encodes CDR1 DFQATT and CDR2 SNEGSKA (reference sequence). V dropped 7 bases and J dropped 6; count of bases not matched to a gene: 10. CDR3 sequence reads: CSVPGQGGPEQYF. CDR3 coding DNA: TGCAGTGTACCGGGACAGGGCGGTCCCGAGCAGTACTTC.

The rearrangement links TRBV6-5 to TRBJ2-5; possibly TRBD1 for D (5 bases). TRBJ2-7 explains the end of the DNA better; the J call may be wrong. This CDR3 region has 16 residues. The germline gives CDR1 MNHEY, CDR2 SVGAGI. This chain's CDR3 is CASSYSNDGAHYEQYF. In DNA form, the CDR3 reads TGTGCCAGCAGTTACTCGAATGATGGGGCGCATTACGAGCAGTACTTC.

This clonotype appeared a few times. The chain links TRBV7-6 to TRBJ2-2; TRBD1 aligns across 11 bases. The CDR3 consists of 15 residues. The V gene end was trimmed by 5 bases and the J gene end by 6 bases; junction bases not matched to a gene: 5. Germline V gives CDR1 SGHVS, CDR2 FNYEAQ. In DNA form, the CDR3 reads TGTGCCAGCAGCGTGGGACAGGGGGGGGCCGGGGAGCTGTTTTTT. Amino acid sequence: CASSVGQGGAGELFF.

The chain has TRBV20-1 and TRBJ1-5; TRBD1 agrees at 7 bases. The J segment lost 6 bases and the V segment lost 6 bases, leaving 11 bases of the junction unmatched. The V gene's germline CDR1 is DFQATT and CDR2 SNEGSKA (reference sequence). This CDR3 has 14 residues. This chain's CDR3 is CSAKNPGGRQPQHF. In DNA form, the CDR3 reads TGCAGTGCCAAGAACCCAGGGGGACGTCAGCCCCAGCATTTT.

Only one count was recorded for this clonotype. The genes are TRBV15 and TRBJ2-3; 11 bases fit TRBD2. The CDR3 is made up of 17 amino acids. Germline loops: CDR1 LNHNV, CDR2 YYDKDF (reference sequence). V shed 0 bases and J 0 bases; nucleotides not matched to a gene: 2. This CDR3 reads CATSRERLAGSTDTQYF. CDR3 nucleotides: TGTGCCACCAGCAGAGAGAGACTAGCGGGGAGCACAGATACGCAGTATTTT.

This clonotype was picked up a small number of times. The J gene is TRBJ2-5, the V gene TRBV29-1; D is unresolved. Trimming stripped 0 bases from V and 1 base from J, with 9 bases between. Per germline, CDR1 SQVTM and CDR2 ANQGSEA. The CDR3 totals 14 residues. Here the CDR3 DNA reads TGCAGCGTTGAAGAGGGTCACTTCCAAGAGACCCAGTACTTC. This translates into CSVEEGHFQETQYF. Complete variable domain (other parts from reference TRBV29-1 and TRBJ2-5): SAVISQKPSRDICQRGTSLTIQCQVDSQVTMMFWYRQQPGQSLTLIATANQGSEATYESGFVIDKFPISRPNLTFSTLTVSNMSPEDSSIYLCSVEEGHFQETQYFGPGTRLLVL.

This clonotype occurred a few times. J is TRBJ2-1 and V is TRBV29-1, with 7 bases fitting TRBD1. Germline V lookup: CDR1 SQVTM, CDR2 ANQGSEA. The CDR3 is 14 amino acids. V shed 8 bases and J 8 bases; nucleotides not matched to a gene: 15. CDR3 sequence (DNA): TGCAGCATGGGCTACAGGGGTAGAAGTTATGAGCAGTTCTTC. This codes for CSMGYRGRSYEQFF.

The CDR3 DNA follows: TGTGCCACCAGTGGCTCGCGGGAGGGCCCGGATACGCAGTATTTT. Translating gives CATSGSREGPDTQYF. The genes are TRBV24-1 and TRBJ2-3; 9 bases map to TRBD2. The V segment lost 5 bases and the J segment 6 bases; nucleotides outside the gene matches: 8. The CDR3 runs 15 residues. The germline V gene has CDR1 KGHDR and CDR2 SFDVKD.

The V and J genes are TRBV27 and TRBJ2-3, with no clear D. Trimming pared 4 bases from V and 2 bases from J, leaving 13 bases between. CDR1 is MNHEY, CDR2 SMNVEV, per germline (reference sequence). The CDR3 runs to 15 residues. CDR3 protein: CASSSAGQITDTQYF. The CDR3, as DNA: TGTGCCAGCAGTTCTGCCGGGCAGATCACAGATACGCAGTATTTT.

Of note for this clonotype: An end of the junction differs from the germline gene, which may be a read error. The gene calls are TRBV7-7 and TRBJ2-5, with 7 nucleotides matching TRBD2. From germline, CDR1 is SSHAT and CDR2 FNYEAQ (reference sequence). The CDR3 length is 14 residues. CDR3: CASSLGTIQETQYF. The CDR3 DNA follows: TGTGCTAGCAGCTTGGGGACTATTCAAGAGACCCAGTACTTC.

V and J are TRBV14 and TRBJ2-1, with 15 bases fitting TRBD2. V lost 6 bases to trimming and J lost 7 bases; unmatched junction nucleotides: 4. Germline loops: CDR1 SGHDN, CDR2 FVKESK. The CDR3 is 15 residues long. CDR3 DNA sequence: TGTGCCAGCAGACTCGGACTAGCGGGAGGGAATGAGCAGTTCTTC. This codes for CASRLGLAGGNEQFF.